These T cell receptor beta chains were read from a single sample in a study of cytomegalovirus exposure and HLA in healthy donors. Here immunoSEQ multiplex PCR was the method, and the copy in TCRdb shows in-frame clones only, minus some. The profile shows roughly 120,000 clones, about 76% of them singletons. The sequenced material came from PBMCs. The receptors come from a woman aged 35 to 49 in good health and CMV-seronegative. CDR3s include the opening cysteine and the closing phenylalanine or tryptophan. The order of the fields is V gene, clone size, CDR3 length, D gene, J gene, CDR3 DNA, CDR3 protein. The D gene is left open where the match is weak. Part of the rows lack a size; the others show once, few, many or a class for expanded clones.

v_call: TRBV27; clone_size: .; cdr3_length: 15; d_call: TRBD1; j_call: TRBJ1-1; cdr3_nt: TGTGCCAGCAGTTCCTTAGGTACAGGGGGACGTGAAGCTTTCTTT; cdr3_aa: CASSSLGTGGREAFF
v_call: TRBV7-9; clone_size: .; cdr3_length: 13; d_call: TRBD1; j_call: TRBJ1-1; cdr3_nt: TGTGCCAGCAGCCCAGGGGGAGATACTGAAGCTTTCTTT; cdr3_aa: CASSPGGDTEAFF
v_call: TRBV19; clone_size: once; cdr3_length: 15; d_call: .; j_call: TRBJ1-2; cdr3_nt: TGTGCCAGTAGTAAGAAAGGGGCGGCTAACTATGGCTACACCTTC; cdr3_aa: CASSKKGAANYGYTF
v_call: TRBV19; clone_size: .; cdr3_length: 17; d_call: TRBD1; j_call: TRBJ1-5; cdr3_nt: TGTGCCACAAAAACCCGACAGGGGGCGAGGAGCAATCAGCCCCAGCATTTT; cdr3_aa: CATKTRQGARSNQPQHF
v_call: TRBV30; clone_size: .; cdr3_length: 14; d_call: TRBD1; j_call: TRBJ1-2; cdr3_nt: TGTGCCTGGGGTGAGCCGGGACAGAGTTATGGCTACACCTTC; cdr3_aa: CAWGEPGQSYGYTF
v_call: TRBV5-1; clone_size: .; cdr3_length: 15; d_call: .; j_call: TRBJ2-2; cdr3_nt: TGCGCCAGCAGCTTGGGACAGAAGAACACCGGGGAGCTGTTTTTT; cdr3_aa: CASSLGQKNTGELFF
v_call: TRBV5-6; clone_size: .; cdr3_length: 14; d_call: .; j_call: TRBJ2-3; cdr3_nt: TGTGCCAGCAGCGCCCGGTTCAGCACAGATACGCAGTATTTT; cdr3_aa: CASSARFSTDTQYF
v_call: TRBV6-5; clone_size: .; cdr3_length: 15; d_call: TRBD2; j_call: TRBJ2-7; cdr3_nt: TGTGCCAGCAGTGGACTAGCGGGAGTGCCCTACGAGCAGTACTTC; cdr3_aa: CASSGLAGVPYEQYF
v_call: TRBV19; clone_size: .; cdr3_length: 18; d_call: TRBD1; j_call: TRBJ1-5; cdr3_nt: TGTGCCAGTAGTCCATCCGGGACAGGGGTTTATAGCAATCAGCCCCAGCATTTT; cdr3_aa: CASSPSGTGVYSNQPQHF
v_call: TRBV29-1; clone_size: few; cdr3_length: 13; d_call: TRBD1; j_call: TRBJ1-2; cdr3_nt: TGCAGCGTTACAGGGGCCCTTAACTATGGCTACACCTTC; cdr3_aa: CSVTGALNYGYTF
v_call: TRBV10-3; clone_size: .; cdr3_length: 14; d_call: .; j_call: TRBJ2-1; cdr3_nt: TGTGCCATCAGCGCTGACGGAGCCTACAATGAGCAGTTCTTC; cdr3_aa: CAISADGAYNEQFF
v_call: TRBV5-1; clone_size: .; cdr3_length: 14; d_call: TRBD1; j_call: TRBJ1-2; cdr3_nt: TGCGCCAGCAGCTCTGAGACAGGGACCTATGGCTACACCTTC; cdr3_aa: CASSSETGTYGYTF
v_call: TRBV10-1; clone_size: .; cdr3_length: 14; d_call: TRBD2; j_call: TRBJ2-1; cdr3_nt: TGCGCCAGCAGTGAGTCGGCGGGAGGGGTAATATTGTTCTTC; cdr3_aa: CASSESAGGVILFF
v_call: TRBV30; clone_size: few; cdr3_length: 13; d_call: TRBD1; j_call: TRBJ1-2; cdr3_nt: TGTGCCTGGAGTGTACGGACAGGCTATGGCTACACCTTC; cdr3_aa: CAWSVRTGYGYTF
v_call: TRBV6-1; clone_size: few; cdr3_length: 12; d_call: TRBD1; j_call: TRBJ1-1; cdr3_nt: TGTGCCAGCAGAACAGGGGGCACTGAAGCTTTCTTT; cdr3_aa: CASRTGGTEAFF
v_call: TRBV4-2; clone_size: few; cdr3_length: 17; d_call: TRBD1; j_call: TRBJ1-1; cdr3_nt: TGTGCCAGCAGCCAAGAAGCCCCCGACAGGGAAGGGGCTGAAGCTTTCTTT; cdr3_aa: CASSQEAPDREGAEAFF